A selection of T cell receptor beta chains follows, all from one sample in a study of beta chain features in type 1 diabetes. Sequencing used immunoSEQ multiplex PCR; TCRdb keeps in-frame clones, though not all of them. The sample shows hundreds of thousands of clones, 13% of them seen only once. The sample consisted of naive CD4+ T cells from blood. Receptors were obtained from a man aged 18 to 35 with type 1 diabetes. CDR3s include the opening cysteine and the closing phenylalanine or tryptophan. D genes are given only for firm matches. A clone size is listed for some rows: how often the clone was seen (once, few, many), or a class if it is expanded.

size | J | V | D | CDR3 | DNA
. | TRBJ2-3 | TRBV7-2 | . | CASSLARGNTDTQYF | TGTGCCAGCAGCTTAGCGCGGGGAAACACAGATACGCAGTATTTT
. | TRBJ2-2 | TRBV2 | . | CASTALGAGTGELFF | TGTGCCAGCACTGCCTTGGGGGCTGGCACCGGGGAGCTGTTTTTT
few | TRBJ2-1 | TRBV27 | . | CASSSYGQHNEQFF | TGTGCCAGCAGTTCCTACGGACAGCACAATGAGCAGTTCTTC
. | TRBJ2-4 | TRBV5-1 | . | CASSSRPAAENIQYF | TGCGCCAGCAGCTCCCGCCCGGCGGCCGAAAACATTCAGTACTTC
. | TRBJ2-5 | TRBV11-3 | TRBD2 | CASSLETSSGTQYF | TGTGCCAGCAGCTTAGAGACTAGCAGTGGGACCCAGTACTTC
. | TRBJ2-2 | TRBV19 | . | CAGAVKNTGELFF | TGTGCCGGGGCCGTTAAAAACACCGGGGAGCTGTTTTTT
few | TRBJ2-3 | TRBV25-1 | . | CASSEWSSTDTQYF | TGTGCCAGCAGTGAATGGTCTAGCACAGATACGCAGTATTTT
few | TRBJ1-1 | TRBV9 | . | CASSVNPGNTEAFF | TGTGCCAGCAGCGTAAATCCAGGGAACACTGAAGCTTTCTTT
. | TRBJ2-7 | TRBV14 | . | CASSQRSWGYEQYF | TGTGCCAGCAGCCAACGTTCGTGGGGCTACGAGCAGTACTTC
. | TRBJ2-7 | TRBV27 | . | CASSLGQTFFYEQYF | TGTGCCAGCAGTTTAGGACAGACTTTTTTCTACGAGCAGTACTTC